The 6 T cell receptor beta chains below all came from one sample that was sequenced in a study of OX40 agonist ivuxolimab in advanced cancers. Profiled with immunoSEQ multiplex PCR; TCRdb holds only in-frame clones, not every one. The sample lists about 19,000 clones; over 70% were seen once. The sequencing used CD4+ or CD8+ T cells sorted from blood, collected in a trial of the OX40 agonist ivuxolimab. Every receptor here comes from an adult with an advanced solid tumor such as melanoma, head and neck, liver or kidney cancer.

The chain combines TRBV5-6 with TRBJ1-1; D unresolved. The germline V gene encodes CDR1 SGHDT and CDR2 YYEEEE. This CDR3 has 16 residues. The ends were cut back, 2 bases at V and 4 bases at J, with 18 bases in the middle. CDR3: CASSLAVSAPGTEAFF. The CDR3 DNA reads as TGTGCCAGCAGCTTAGCAGTTTCCGCCCCGGGCACTGAAGCTTTCTTT.

The J gene is TRBJ1-1, the V gene TRBV19; no clear D. In germline, CDR1 is LNHDA, CDR2 SQIVND (reference sequence). The ends were cut back, 3 bases at V and 0 bases at J, with 5 bases in the middle. The CDR3 is made up of 13 amino acids. CDR3: CASSIDLNTEAFF. CDR3 nucleotide sequence: TGTGCCAGTAGTATTGACTTGAACACTGAAGCTTTCTTT.

In this sample, this clone turned up a few times. The chain employs TRBV6-5 and TRBJ1-2; D uncertain. Germline CDR1 MNHEY, CDR2 SVGAGI. CDR3 length: 13 amino acids. Trimming removed 2 bases at V and 6 bases at J, with 10 bases between. CDR3 coding DNA: TGTGCCAGCAGTTACAGGACTTCGGATGGCTACACCTTC. Protein sequence: CASSYRTSDGYTF.

This clone was seen a few times. CDR3 nucleotides: TGTGCCAGCAGACCTAGGGATTCTGGGTCCTACGAGCAGTACTTC. Protein: CASRPRDSGSYEQYF. The rearrangement links TRBV27 to TRBJ2-7; D unclear. Germline-derived CDR1 and CDR2 are MNHEY and SMNVEV (reference sequence). The V and J ends lost 6 bases and 1 base respectively, with 16 bases between them. CDR3 size: 15 residues.

This CDR3 reads CASSLVGVAGGNTGELFF. The CDR3, as DNA: TGTGCCAGCAGCTTAGTTGGGGTAGCGGGCGGAAACACCGGGGAGCTGTTTTTT. The rearrangement links TRBV7-9 to TRBJ2-2; the match to TRBD2 covers 7 bases. Germline V gene lookup returns CDR1 SEHNR and CDR2 FQNEAQ (reference sequence). After removal of 1 base from V and 2 bases from J, the junction contained 10 bases not matched to a gene. The CDR3 covers 18 residues.

This clone appeared a single time. This chain joins TRBV27 and TRBJ1-1; 10 bases line up with TRBD1. This CDR3 contains 15 residues. With V trimmed by 6 bases and J by 5 bases, 9 bases remained unmatched. The germline CDR1 and CDR2 sequences are MNHEY and SMNVEV (reference sequence). The CDR3 DNA reads as TGTGCCAGCAGGTTGACAGGGGGCTCGGGTACTGAAGCTTTCTTT. Translated: CASRLTGGSGTEAFF.